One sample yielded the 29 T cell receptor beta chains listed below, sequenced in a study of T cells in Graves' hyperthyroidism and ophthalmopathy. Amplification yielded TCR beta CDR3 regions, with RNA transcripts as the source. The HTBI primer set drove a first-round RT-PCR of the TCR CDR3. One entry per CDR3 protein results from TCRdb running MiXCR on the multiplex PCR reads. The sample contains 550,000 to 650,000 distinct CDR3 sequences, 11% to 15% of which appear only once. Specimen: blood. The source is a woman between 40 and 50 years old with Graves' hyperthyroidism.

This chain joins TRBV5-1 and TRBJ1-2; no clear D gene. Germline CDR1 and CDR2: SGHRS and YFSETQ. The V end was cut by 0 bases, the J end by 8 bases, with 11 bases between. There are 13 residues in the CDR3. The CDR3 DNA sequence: TGCGCCAGCAGCTTGGATAGGGAAGGAGGCTACACCTTC. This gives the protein CASSLDREGGYTF.

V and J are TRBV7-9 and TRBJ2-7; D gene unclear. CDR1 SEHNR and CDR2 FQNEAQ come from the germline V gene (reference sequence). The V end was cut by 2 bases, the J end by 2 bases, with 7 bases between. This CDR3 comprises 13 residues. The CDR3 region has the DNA TGTGCCAGCAGCTTAACAGAGGCCTACGAGCAGTACTTC. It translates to CASSLTEAYEQYF. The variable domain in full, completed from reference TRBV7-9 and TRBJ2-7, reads DTGVSQNPRHKITKRGQNVTFRCDPISEHNRLYWYRQTLGQGPEFLTYFQNEAQLEKSRLLSDRFSAERPKGSFSTLEIQRTEQGDSAMYLCASSLTEAYEQYFGPGTRLTVT.

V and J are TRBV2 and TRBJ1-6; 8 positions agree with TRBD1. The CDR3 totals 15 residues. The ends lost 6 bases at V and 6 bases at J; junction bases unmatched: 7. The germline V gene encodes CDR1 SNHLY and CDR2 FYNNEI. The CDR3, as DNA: TGTGCCAGCAGCCACGACAGGGGCGGTAATTCACCCCTCCACTTT. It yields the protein CASSHDRGGNSPLHF.

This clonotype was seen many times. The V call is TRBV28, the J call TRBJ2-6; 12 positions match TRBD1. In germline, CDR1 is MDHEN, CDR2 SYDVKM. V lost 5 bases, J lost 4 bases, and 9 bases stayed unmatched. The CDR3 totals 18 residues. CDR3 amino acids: CASSARDRGRRGANVLTF. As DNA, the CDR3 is TGTGCCAGCAGTGCTCGGGACAGGGGGCGCCGAGGGGCCAACGTCCTGACTTTC.

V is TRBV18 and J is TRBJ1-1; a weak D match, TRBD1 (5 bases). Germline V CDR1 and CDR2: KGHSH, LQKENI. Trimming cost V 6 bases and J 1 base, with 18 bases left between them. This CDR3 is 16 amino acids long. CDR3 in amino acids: CASSHNTGGSNTEAFF. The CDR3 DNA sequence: TGTGCCAGCTCCCACAACACAGGAGGATCGAACACTGAAGCTTTCTTT.

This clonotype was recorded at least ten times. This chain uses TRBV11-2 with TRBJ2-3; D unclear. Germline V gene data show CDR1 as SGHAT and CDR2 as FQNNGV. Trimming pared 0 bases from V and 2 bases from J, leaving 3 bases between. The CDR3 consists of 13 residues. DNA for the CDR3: TGTGCCAGCAGCTTAGAGATCACAGATACGCAGTATTTT. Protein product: CASSLEITDTQYF. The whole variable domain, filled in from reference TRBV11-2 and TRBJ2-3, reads EAGVAQSPRYKIIEKRQSVAFWCNPISGHATLYWYQQILGQGPKLLIQFQNNGVVDDSQLPKDRFSAERLKGVDSTLKIQPAKLEDSAVYLCASSLEITDTQYFGPGTRLTVL.

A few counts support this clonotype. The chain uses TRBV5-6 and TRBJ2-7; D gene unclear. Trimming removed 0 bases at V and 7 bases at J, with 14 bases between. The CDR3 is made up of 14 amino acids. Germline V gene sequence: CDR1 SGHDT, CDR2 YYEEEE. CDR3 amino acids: CASSLGVVMREQYF. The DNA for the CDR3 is TGTGCCAGCAGCTTGGGTGTTGTGATGAGGGAGCAGTACTTC.

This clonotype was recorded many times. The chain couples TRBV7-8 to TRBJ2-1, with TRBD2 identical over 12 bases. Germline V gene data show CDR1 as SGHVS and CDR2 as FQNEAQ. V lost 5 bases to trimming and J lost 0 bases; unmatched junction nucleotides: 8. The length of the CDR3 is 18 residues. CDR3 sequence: CASSPSGRGVYSYNEQFF. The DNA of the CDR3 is TGTGCCAGCAGCCCTAGCGGGAGGGGGGTATACTCCTACAATGAGCAGTTCTTC.

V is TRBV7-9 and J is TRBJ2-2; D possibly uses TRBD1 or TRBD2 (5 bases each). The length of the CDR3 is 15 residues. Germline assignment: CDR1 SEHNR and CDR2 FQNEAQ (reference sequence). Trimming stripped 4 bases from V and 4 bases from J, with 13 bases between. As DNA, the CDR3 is TGTGCCAGCAGCTCTGAGGGGCCTTCCACCGGGGAGCTGTTTTTT. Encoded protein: CASSSEGPSTGELFF.

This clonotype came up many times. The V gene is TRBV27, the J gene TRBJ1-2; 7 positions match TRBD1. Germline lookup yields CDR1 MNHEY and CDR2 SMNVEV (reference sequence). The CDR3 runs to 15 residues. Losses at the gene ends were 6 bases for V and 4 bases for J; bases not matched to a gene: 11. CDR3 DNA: TGTGCCAGCAGCCTATCCCTGACAGGGTCCTATGGCTACACCTTC. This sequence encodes CASSLSLTGSYGYTF.

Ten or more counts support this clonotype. The CDR3 here is CASSLVGENGYTF. The DNA for the CDR3 is TGTGCCAGCAGCTTAGTGGGGGAAAACGGCTACACCTTC. V is TRBV7-2 and J is TRBJ1-2, with D maybe TRBD1 (5 bases). Per germline, CDR1 SGHTA and CDR2 FQGNSA. CDR3 size: 13 residues. V lost 1 base and J 8 bases, leaving 11 bases between the germline ends.

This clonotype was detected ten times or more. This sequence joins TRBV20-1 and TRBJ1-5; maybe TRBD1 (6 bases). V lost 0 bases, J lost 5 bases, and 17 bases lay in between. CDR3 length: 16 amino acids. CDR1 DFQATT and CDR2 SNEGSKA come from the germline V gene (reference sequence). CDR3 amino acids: CSARDQMAGVDQPQHF. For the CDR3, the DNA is TGCAGTGCTAGAGATCAGATGGCAGGGGTGGATCAGCCCCAGCATTTT.

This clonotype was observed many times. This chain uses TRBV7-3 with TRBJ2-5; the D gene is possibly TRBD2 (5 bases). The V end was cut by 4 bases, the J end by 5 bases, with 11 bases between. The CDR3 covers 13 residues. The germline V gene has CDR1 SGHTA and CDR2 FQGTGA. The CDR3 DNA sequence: TGTGCCAGCAGCTCGGACTTTTCGGAGACCCAGTACTTC. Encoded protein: CASSSDFSETQYF.

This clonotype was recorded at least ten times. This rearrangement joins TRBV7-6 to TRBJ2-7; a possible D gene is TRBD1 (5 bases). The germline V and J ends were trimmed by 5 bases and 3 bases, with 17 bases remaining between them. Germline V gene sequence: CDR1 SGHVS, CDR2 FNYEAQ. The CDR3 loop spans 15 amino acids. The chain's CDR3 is CASSQQAAPYYEQYF. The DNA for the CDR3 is TGTGCCAGCAGCCAACAGGCCGCACCCTACTACGAGCAGTACTTC.

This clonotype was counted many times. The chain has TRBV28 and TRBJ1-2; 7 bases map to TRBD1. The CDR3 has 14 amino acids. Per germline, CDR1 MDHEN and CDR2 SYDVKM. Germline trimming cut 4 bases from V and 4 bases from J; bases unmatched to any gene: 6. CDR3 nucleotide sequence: TGTGCCAGCAGTTCGGGGGACAGAGCCTATGGCTACACCTTC. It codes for CASSSGDRAYGYTF.

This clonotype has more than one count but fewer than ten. CDR3 in amino acids: CASSLVRAGNTIYF. The CDR3 nucleotides read TGTGCCAGCAGCTTGGTCCGGGCAGGAAACACCATATATTTT. The chain recombines TRBV7-8 with TRBJ1-3, with D unresolved. Germline loops: CDR1 SGHVS, CDR2 FQNEAQ. Trimming stripped 3 bases from V and 4 bases from J, with 10 bases between. This CDR3 comprises 14 residues.

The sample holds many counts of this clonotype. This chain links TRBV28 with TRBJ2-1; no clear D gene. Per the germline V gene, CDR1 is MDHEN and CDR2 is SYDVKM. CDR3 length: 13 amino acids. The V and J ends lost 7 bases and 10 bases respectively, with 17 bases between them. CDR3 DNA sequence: TGTGCCAGCACCCTCGGGCAGGCTGCCGAGCAGTTCTTC. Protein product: CASTLGQAAEQFF.

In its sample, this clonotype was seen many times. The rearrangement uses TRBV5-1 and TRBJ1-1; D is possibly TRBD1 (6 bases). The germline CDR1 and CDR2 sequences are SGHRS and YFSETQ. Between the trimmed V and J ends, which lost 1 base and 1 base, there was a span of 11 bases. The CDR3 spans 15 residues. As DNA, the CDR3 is TGCGCCAGCAGCTTGCAGGGGTTAGGGAACACTGAAGCTTTCTTT. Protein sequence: CASSLQGLGNTEAFF.

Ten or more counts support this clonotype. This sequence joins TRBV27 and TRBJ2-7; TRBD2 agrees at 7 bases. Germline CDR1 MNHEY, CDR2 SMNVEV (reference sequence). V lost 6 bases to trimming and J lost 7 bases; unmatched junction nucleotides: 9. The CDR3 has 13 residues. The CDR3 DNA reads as TGTGCCAGCAGGGCGGGAGAATTAAGGGAGCAGTACTTC. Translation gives CASRAGELREQYF.

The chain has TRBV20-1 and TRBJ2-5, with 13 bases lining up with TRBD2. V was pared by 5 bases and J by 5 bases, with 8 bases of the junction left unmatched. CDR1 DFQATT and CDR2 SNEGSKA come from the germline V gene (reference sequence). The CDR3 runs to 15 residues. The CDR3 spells CSAGGTSGMSETQYF. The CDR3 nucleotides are TGCAGTGCTGGGGGGACTAGCGGGATGTCGGAGACCCAGTACTTC.

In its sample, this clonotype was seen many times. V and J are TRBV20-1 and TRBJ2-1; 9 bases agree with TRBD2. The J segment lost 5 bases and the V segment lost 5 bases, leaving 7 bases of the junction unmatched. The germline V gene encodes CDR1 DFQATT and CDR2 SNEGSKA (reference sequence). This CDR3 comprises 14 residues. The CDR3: CSAPGTSLNNEQFF. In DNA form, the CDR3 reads TGCAGTGCTCCCGGGACTAGCCTTAACAATGAGCAGTTCTTC.

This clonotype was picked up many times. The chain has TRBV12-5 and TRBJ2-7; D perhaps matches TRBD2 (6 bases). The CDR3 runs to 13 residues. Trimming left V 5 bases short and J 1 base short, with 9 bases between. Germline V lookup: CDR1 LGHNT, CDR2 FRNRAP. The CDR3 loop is CASGRSGSYEQYF. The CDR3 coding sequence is TGTGCTAGTGGTCGGAGCGGGTCCTACGAGCAGTACTTC.

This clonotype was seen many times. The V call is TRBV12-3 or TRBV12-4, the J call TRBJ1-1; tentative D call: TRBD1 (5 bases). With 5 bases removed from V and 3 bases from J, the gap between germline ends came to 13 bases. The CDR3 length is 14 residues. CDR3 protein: CASSGGYGDTEAFF. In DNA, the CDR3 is TGTGCCAGCAGTGGGGGTTACGGTGACACTGAAGCTTTCTTT.

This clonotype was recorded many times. CDR3 coding DNA: TGCGCCAGCAGCCGTTTGGACAGGGGAGGTAATTCACCCCTCCACTTT. The encoded protein is CASSRLDRGGNSPLHF. This rearrangement joins TRBV5-1 to TRBJ1-6; 9 bases line up with TRBD1. Germline V gene data show CDR1 as SGHRS and CDR2 as YFSETQ. The J segment lost 6 bases and the V segment lost 4 bases, leaving 8 bases of the junction unmatched. The CDR3 loop spans 16 amino acids.

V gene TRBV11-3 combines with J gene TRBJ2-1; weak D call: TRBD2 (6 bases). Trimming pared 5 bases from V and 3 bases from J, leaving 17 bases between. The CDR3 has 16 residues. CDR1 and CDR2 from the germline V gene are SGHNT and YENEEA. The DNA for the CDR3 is TGTGCCAGCAGCCAAGAGCGCGGGATGTTCTACAATGAGCAGTTCTTC. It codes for CASSQERGMFYNEQFF.

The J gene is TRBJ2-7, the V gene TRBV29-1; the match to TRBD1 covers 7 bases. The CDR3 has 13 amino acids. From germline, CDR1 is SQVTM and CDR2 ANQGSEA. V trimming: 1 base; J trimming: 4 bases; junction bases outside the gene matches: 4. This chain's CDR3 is CSVEAQGEYEQYF. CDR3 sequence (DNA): TGCAGCGTTGAAGCCCAGGGGGAATACGAGCAGTACTTC.

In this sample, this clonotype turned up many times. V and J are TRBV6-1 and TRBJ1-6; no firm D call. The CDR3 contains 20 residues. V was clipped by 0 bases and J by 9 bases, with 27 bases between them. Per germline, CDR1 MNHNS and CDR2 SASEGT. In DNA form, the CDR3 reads TGTGCCAGCAGTGAAGCTTCTCTCCTCGGCAAAACGGTGGGTGTTTCACCCCTCCACTTT. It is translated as CASSEASLLGKTVGVSPLHF.

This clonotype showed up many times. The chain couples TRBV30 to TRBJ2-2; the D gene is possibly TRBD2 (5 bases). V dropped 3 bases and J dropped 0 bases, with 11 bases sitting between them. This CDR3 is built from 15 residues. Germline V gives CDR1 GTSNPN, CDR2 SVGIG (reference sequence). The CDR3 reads CAWRRWETNTGELFF. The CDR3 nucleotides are TGTGCCTGGAGACGGTGGGAGACGAACACCGGGGAGCTGTTTTTT.

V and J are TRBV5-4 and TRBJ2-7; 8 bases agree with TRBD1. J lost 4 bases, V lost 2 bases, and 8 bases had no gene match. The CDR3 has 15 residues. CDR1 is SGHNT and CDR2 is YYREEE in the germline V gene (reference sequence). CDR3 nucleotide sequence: TGTGCCAGCAGCTTAGCCCCGCAGGGGGCTTACGAGCAGTACTTC. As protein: CASSLAPQGAYEQYF.